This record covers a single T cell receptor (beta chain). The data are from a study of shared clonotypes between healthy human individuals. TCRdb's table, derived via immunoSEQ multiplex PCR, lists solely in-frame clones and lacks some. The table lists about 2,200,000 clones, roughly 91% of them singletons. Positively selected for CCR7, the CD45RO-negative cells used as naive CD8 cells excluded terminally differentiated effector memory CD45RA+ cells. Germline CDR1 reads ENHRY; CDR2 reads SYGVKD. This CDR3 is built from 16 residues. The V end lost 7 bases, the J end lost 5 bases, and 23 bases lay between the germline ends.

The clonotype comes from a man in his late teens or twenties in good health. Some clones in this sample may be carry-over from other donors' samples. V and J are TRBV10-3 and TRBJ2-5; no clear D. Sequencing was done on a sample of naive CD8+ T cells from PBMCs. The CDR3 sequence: CAIMSRAGSPPETQYF. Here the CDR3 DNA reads TGTGCCATCATGAGCAGAGCCGGCTCCCCGCCTGAGACCCAGTACTTC.